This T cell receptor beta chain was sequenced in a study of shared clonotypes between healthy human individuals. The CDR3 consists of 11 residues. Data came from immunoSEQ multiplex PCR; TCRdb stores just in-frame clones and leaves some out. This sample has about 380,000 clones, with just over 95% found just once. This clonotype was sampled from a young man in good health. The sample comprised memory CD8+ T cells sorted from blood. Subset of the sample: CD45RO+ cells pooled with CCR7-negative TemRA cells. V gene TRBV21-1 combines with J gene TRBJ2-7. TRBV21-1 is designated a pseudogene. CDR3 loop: CASAPSYEQYF. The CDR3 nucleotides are TGTGCCAGCGCCCCCTCCTACGAGCAGTACTTC.